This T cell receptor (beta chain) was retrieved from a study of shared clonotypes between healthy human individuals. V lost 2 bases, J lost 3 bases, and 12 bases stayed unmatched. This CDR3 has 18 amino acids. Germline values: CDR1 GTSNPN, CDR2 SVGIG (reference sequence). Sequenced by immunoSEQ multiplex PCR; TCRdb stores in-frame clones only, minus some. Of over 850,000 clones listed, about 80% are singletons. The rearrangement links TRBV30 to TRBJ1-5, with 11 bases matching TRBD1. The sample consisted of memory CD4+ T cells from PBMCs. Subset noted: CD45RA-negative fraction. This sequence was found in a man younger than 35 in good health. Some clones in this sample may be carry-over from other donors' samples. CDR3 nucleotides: TGTGCCTGGAGTCCACCGGGACAGGGGGTATTTGACAATCAGCCCCAGCATTTT. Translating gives CAWSPPGQGVFDNQPQHF. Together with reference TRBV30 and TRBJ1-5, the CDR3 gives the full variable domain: SQTIHQWPATLVQPVGSPLSLECTVEGTSNPNLYWYRQAAGRGLQLLFYSVGIGQISSEVPQNLSASRPQDRQFILSSKKLLLSDSGFYLCAWSPPGQGVFDNQPQHFGDGTRLSIL.